These T cell receptor beta chains were read from a single sample in a study of response to subunit inactivated influenza vaccine. TCRdb re-derived calls from the RT-PCR reads in MiXCR, one entry per CDR3 protein. Of around 650,000 distinct CDR3 sequences listed, about a sixth are singletons. Sequenced material: PBMCs from blood, taken 11 to 12 days after vaccination. These receptors all stem from a man between 50 and 59 years old who received an inactivated influenza vaccine. Both conserved end residues are part of each CDR3. D genes are given only for firm matches. A clone size is listed for some rows: how often the clone was seen (once, few, many), or a class if it is expanded.

TRBV29-1	-	TRBJ2-7	few	CSVGLGGFYEQYF	TGCAGCGTTGGGTTAGGGGGATTCTACGAGCAGTACTTC
TRBV5-1	-	TRBJ2-3	few	CASSQPADTQYF	TGCGCCAGCAGCCAACCGGCTGATACGCAGTATTTT
TRBV6-1	-	TRBJ2-4	-	CASRGGAAKNIQYF	TGTGCCAGCAGGGGGGGGGCCGCCAAAAACATTCAGTACTTC
TRBV6-1	-	TRBJ1-1	-	CASSVYKNTEAFF	TGTGCCAGCAGTGTTTACAAGAACACTGAAGCTTTCTTT
TRBV7-9	-	TRBJ2-1	few	CASSLNIRTDLNEQFF	TGTGCCAGCAGCTTAAATATCCGGACAGACCTCAATGAGCAGTTCTTC
TRBV15	-	TRBJ2-1	-	CATSRDRLDEQFF	TGTGCCACCAGCAGAGATAGACTGGATGAGCAGTTCTTC
TRBV7-8	-	TRBJ2-7	many	CASSLLARGVAYEQYF	TGTGCCAGCAGCTTGTTGGCCAGGGGGGTCGCCTACGAGCAGTACTTC
TRBV5-1	-	TRBJ2-1	-	CASSLGLEVISYNEQFF	TGCGCCAGCAGCTTGGGCCTCGAAGTGATATCCTACAATGAGCAGTTCTTC
TRBV20-1	TRBD2	TRBJ2-3	once	CSATVRGRVTDTQYF	TGCAGTGCTACCGTCCGCGGGAGGGTCACAGATACGCAGTATTTT
TRBV7-2	-	TRBJ2-3	-	CASSFNGRGNTDTQYF	TGTGCCAGCAGCTTTAATGGGAGGGGGAACACAGATACGCAGTATTTT
TRBV4-2	TRBD2	TRBJ2-5	-	CASSQTSGAQETQYF	TGTGCCAGCAGCCAGACTAGCGGGGCTCAAGAGACCCAGTACTTC
TRBV7-9	-	TRBJ2-5	-	CASSRDAKDTQYF	TGTGCCAGCAGCCGGGACGCCAAAGATACCCAGTACTTC
TRBV28	TRBD2	TRBJ2-5	-	CASSPQPGLAGSMARETQYF	TGTGCCAGCAGTCCCCAACCGGGACTAGCGGGGTCCATGGCCAGGGAGACCCAGTACTTC